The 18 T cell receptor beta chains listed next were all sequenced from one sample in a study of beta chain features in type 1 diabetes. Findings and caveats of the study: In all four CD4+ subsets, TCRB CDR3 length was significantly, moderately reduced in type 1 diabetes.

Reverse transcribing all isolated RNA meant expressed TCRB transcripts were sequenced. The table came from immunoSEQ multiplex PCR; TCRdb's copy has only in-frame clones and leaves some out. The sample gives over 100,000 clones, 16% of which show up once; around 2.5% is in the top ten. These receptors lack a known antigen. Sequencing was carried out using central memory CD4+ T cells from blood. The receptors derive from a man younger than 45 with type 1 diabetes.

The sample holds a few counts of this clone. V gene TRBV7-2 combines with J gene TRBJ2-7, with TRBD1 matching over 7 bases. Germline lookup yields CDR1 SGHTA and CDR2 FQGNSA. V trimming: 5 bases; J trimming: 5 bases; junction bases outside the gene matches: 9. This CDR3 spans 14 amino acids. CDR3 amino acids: CASSPRQGSHEQYF. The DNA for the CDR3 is TGTGCCAGCAGCCCGAGACAGGGTTCCCACGAGCAGTACTTC.

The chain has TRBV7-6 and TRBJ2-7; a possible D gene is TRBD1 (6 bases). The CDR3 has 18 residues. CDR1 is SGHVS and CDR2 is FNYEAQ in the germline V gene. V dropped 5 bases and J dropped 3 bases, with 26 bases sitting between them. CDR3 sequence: CASSRNRAPASSNYEQYF. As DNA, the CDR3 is TGTGCCAGCAGCCGAAACAGGGCTCCCGCCAGTTCTAACTACGAGCAGTACTTC.

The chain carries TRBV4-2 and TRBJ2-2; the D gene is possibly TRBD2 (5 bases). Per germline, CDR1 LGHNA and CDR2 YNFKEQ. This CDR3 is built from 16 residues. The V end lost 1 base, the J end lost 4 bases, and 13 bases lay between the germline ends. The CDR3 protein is CASSQGGVASTGELFF. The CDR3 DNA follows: TGTGCCAGCAGCCAAGGGGGAGTAGCGAGCACCGGGGAGCTGTTTTTT.

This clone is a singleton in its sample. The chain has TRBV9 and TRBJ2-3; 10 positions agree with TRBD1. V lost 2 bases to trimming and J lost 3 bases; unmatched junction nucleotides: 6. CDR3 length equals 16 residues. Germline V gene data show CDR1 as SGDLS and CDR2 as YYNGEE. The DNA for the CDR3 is TGTGCCAGCAGCGTGCTCACGGGACAGGGGACAGATACGCAGTATTTT. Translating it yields CASSVLTGQGTDTQYF.

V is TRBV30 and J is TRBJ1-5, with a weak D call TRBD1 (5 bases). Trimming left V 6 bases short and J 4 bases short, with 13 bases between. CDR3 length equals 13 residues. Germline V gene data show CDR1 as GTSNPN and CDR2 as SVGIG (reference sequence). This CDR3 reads CACEIQGNQPQHF. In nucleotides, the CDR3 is TGTGCCTGTGAGATCCAGGGTAATCAGCCCCAGCATTTT.

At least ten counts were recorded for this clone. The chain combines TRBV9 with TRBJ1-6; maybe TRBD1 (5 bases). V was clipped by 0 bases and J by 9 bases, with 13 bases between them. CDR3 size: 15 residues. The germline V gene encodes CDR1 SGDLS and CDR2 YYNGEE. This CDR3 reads CASSVGQGAGSPLHF. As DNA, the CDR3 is TGTGCCAGCAGCGTAGGGCAGGGAGCCGGTTCACCCCTCCACTTT. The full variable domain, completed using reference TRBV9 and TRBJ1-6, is DSGVTQTPKHLITATGQRVTLRCSPRSGDLSVYWYQQSLDQGLQFLIQYYNGEERAKGNILERFSAQQFPDLHSELNLSSLELGDSALYFCASSVGQGAGSPLHFGNGTRLTVT.

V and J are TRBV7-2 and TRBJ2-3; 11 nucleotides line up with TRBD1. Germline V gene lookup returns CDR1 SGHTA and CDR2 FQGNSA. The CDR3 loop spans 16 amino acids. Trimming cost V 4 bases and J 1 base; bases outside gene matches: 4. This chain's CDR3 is CASSWTGGAGTDTQYF. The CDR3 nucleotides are TGTGCCAGCAGCTGGACAGGGGGCGCGGGCACAGATACGCAGTATTTT.

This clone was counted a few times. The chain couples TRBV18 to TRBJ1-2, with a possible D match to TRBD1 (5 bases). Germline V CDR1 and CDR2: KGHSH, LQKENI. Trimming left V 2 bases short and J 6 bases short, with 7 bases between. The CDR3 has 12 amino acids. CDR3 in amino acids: CASSPSGDGYTF. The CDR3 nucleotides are TGTGCCAGCTCACCATCGGGGGATGGCTACACCTTC.

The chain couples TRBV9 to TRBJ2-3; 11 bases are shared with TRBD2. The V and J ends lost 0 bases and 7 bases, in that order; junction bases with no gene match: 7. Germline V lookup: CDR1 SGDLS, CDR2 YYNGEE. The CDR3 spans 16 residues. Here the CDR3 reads CASSVEDSGGANTQYF. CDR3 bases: TGTGCCAGCAGCGTAGAGGATAGCGGGGGGGCAAATACGCAGTATTTT.

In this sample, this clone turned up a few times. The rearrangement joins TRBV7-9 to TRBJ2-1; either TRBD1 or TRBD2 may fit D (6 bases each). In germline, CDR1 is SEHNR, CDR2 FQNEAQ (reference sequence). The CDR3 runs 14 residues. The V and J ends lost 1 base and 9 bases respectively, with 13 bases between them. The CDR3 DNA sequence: TGTGCCAGCAGCTTAGTAACAGGGAGGATTGAGCAGTTCTTC. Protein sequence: CASSLVTGRIEQFF. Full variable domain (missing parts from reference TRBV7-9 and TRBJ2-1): DTGVSQNPRHKITKRGQNVTFRCDPISEHNRLYWYRQTLGQGPEFLTYFQNEAQLEKSRLLSDRFSAERPKGSFSTLEIQRTEQGDSAMYLCASSLVTGRIEQFFGPGTRLTVL.

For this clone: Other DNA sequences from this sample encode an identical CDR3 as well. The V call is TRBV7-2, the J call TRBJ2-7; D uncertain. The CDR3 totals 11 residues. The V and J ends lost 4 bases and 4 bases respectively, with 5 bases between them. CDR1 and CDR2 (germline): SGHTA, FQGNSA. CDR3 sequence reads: CASSSQYEQYF. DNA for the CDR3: TGTGCCAGCAGCTCTCAGTACGAGCAGTACTTC. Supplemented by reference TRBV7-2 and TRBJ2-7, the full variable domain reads GAGVSQSPSNKVTEKGKDVELRCDPISGHTALYWYRQSLGQGLEFLIYFQGNSAPDKSGLPSDRFSAERTGGSVSTLTIQRTQQEDSAVYLCASSSQYEQYFGPGTRLTVT.

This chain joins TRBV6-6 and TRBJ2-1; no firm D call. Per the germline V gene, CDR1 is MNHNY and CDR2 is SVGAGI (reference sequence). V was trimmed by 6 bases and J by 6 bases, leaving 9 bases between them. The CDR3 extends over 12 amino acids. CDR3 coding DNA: TGTGCCAGCAGACCAACGGCCAATGAGCAGTTCTTC. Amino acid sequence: CASRPTANEQFF.

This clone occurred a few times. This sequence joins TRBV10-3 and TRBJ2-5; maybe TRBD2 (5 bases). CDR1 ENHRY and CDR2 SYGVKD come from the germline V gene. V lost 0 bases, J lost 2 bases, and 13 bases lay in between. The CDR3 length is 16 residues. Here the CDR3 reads CAISESIASGQETQYF. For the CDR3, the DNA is TGTGCCATCAGTGAGTCAATAGCGTCAGGACAAGAGACCCAGTACTTC.

The CDR3 nucleotides are TGTGCCAGCAGCCAAGTGGCGAACACCGGGGAGCTGTTTTTT. Encoded protein: CASSQVANTGELFF. The J gene is TRBJ2-2, the V gene TRBV4-2; no clear D. The germline V gene has CDR1 LGHNA and CDR2 YNFKEQ. Trimming removed 1 base at V and 0 bases at J, with 3 bases between. There are 14 residues in the CDR3.

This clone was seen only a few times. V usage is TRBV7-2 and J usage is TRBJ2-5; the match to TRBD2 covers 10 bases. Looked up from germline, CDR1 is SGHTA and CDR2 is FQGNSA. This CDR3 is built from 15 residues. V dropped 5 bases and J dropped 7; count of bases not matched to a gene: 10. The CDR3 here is CASSVSGGGGVTQYF. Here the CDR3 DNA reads TGTGCCAGCAGCGTCAGCGGGGGGGGTGGAGTGACCCAGTACTTC.

CDR3 bases: TGTGCCCCCGCGGGACAGGGCACTGAAGCTTTCTTT. It translates to CAPAGQGTEAFF. The genes are TRBV10-3 and TRBJ1-1; TRBD1 matches 9 bases. V dropped 11 bases and J dropped 4; count of bases not matched to a gene: 5. This CDR3 spans 12 amino acids. CDR1 is ENHRY, CDR2 SYGVKD, per germline.

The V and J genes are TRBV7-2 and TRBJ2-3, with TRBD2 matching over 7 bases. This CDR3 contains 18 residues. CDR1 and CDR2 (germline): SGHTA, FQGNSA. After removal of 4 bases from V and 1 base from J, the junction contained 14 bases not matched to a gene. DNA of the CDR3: TGTGCCAGCAGCTCCGGGATGAGTAGCGGGCCCCGCACAGATACGCAGTATTTT. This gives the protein CASSSGMSSGPRTDTQYF.

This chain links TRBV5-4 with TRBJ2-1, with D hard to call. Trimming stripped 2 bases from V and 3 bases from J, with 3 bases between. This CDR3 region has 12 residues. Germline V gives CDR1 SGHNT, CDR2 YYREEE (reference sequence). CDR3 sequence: CASSFNYNEQFF. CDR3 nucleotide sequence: TGTGCCAGCAGCTTTAACTACAATGAGCAGTTCTTC.